This TCR beta chain was profiled in a study of cytomegalovirus exposure and HLA in healthy donors. About the research overall: Of several hundred genotyped donors, roughly 76% grouped in the Caucasian-associated ancestry cluster. Study-level findings and limits: Usually a TCR sequence was rare, but some public TCRs were found in many donors. Earlier analysis looked at TCR beta V segments, and most were productive about 90% or about 30% of the time. Most CMV-associated TCR beta chains were later found to appear HLA-restricted.

Comment on this clone: Its antigen is unknown.

Germline lookup yields CDR1 SSHAT and CDR2 FNYEAQ (reference sequence). The CDR3 loop spans 15 amino acids. Trimming cost V 0 bases and J 4 bases, with 11 bases left between them. Amplification used 60 Vbeta primers and 13 Jbeta primers. The method was immunoSEQ multiplex PCR; TCRdb's version includes in-frame clones alone and lacks a portion of them. The data contain fewer than 130,000 clones, about three quarters of them singletons. Sequenced input: PBMCs. The chain has TRBV7-7 and TRBJ2-3, with D maybe TRBD2 (7 bases). The sequence was obtained from a woman aged 25 to 39 in good health and CMV-seronegative. The CDR3 DNA reads TGTGCCAGCAGCTTAGCGGGGGGGCCCGCAGATACGCAGTATTTT. It is translated as CASSLAGGPADTQYF. The variable domain in full, completed from reference TRBV7-7 and TRBJ2-3, reads GAGVSQSPRYKVTKRGQDVTLRCDPISSHATLYWYQQALGQGPEFLTYFNYEAQPDKSGLPSDRFSAERPEGSISTLTIQRTEQRDSAMYRCASSLAGGPADTQYFGPGTRLTVL.